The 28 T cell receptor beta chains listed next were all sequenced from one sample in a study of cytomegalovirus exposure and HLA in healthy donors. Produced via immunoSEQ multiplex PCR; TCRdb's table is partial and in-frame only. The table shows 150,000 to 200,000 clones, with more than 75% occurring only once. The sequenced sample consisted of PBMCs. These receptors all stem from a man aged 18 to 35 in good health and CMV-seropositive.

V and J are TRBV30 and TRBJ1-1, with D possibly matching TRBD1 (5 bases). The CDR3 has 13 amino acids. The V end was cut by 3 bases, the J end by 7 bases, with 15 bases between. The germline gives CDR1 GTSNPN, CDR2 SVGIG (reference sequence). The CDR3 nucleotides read TGTGCCTGGAGCCAACCGGGGGGGGTTGAAGCTTTCTTT. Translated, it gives CAWSQPGGVEAFF.

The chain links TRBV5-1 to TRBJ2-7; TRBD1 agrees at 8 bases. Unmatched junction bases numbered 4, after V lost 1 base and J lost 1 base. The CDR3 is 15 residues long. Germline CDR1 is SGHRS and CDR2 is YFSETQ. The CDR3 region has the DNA TGCGCCAGCAGCTTGAACAGGGGGAGATCCTACGAGCAGTACTTC. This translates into CASSLNRGRSYEQYF.

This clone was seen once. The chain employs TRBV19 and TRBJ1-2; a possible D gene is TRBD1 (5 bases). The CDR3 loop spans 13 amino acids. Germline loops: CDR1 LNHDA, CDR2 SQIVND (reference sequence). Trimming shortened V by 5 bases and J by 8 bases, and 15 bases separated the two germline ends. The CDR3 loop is CASSFPGSEGYTF. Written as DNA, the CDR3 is TGTGCCAGTAGTTTCCCAGGGTCGGAAGGCTACACCTTC.

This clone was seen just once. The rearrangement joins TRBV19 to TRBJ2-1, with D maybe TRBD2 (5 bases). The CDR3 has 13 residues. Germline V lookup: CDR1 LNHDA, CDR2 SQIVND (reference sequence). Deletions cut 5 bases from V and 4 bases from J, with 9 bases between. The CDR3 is CASSVDLYNEQFF. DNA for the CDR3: TGTGCCAGTAGTGTGGACTTGTACAATGAGCAGTTCTTC.

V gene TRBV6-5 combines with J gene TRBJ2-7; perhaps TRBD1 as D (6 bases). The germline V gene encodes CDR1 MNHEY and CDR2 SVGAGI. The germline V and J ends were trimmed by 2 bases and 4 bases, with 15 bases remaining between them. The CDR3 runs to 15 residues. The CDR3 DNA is TGTGCCAGCAGTTACGCTCTGGGGCAGGGGTACGAGCAGTACTTC. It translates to CASSYALGQGYEQYF.

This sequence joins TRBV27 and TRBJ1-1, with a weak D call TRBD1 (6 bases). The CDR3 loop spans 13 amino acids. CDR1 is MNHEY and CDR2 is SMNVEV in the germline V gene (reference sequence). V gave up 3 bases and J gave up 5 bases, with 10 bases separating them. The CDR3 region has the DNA TGTGCCAGCAGTTTCGGGGGGCGTACTGAAGCTTTCTTT. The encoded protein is CASSFGGRTEAFF.

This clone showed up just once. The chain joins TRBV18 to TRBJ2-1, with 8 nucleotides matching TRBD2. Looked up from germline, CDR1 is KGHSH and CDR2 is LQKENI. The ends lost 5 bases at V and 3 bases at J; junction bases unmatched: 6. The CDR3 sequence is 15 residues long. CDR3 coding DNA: TGTGCCAGCTCAATAGCGGGATTCAACTACAATGAGCAGTTCTTC. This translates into CASSIAGFNYNEQFF.

The CDR3 here is CASSSRDTQYF. The CDR3 region has the DNA TGTGCCAGCAGCTCGAGAGATACGCAGTATTTT. The chain recombines TRBV7-2 with TRBJ2-3, with D uncertain. Germline CDR1 SGHTA, CDR2 FQGNSA. Trimming removed 4 bases from V and 5 bases from J, with 4 bases in between. The CDR3 sequence is 11 residues long.

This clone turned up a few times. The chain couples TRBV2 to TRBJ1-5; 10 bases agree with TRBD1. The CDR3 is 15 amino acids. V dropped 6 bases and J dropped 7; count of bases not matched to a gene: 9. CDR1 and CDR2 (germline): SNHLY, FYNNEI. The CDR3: CASRGDRGSVQPQHF. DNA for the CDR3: TGTGCCAGCAGAGGGGACAGGGGATCGGTCCAGCCCCAGCATTTT.

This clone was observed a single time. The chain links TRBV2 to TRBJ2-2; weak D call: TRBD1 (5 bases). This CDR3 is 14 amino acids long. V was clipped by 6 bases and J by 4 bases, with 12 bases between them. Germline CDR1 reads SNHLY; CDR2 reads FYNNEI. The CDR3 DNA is TGTGCCAGCAGGGATATAACAGGCACCGGGGAGCTGTTTTTT. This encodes CASRDITGTGELFF. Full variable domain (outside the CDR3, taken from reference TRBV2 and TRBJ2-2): EPEVTQTPSHQVTQMGQEVILRCVPISNHLYFYWYRQILGQKVEFLVSFYNNEISEKSEIFDDQFSVERPDGSNFTLKIRSTKLEDSAMYFCASRDITGTGELFFGEGSRLTVL.

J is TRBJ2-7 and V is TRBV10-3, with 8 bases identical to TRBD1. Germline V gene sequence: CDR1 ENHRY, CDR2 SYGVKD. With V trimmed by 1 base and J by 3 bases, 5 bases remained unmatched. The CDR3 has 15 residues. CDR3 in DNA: TGTGCCATCAGTGAGTGGGGGACAGGCATCTACGAGCAGTACTTC. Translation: CAISEWGTGIYEQYF.

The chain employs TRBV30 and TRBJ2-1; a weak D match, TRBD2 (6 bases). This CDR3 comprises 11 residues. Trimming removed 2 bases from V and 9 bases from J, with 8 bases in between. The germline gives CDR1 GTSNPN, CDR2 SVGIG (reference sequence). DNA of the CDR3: TGTGCCTGGAGTCTCGGGGGTGAGCAGTTCTTC. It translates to CAWSLGGEQFF.

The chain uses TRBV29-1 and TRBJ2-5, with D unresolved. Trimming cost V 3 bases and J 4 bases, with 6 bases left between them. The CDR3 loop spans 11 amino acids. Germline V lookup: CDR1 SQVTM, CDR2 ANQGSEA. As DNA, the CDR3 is TGCAGCGTTGATTCAGTAGAGACCCAGTACTTC. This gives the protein CSVDSVETQYF.

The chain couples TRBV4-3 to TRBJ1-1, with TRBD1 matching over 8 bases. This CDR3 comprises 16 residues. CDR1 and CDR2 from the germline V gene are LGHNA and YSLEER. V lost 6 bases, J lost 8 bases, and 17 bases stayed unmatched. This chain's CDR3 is CASRTTPGQDELEAFF. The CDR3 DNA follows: TGCGCCAGCAGAACTACACCGGGACAGGACGAGTTAGAAGCTTTCTTT.

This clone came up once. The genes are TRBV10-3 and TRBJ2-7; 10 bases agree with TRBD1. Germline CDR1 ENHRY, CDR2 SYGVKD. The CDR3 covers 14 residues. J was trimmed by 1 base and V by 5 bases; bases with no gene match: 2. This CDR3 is CAISMDRGSYEQYF. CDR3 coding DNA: TGTGCCATCAGTATGGACAGGGGGTCCTACGAGCAGTACTTC.

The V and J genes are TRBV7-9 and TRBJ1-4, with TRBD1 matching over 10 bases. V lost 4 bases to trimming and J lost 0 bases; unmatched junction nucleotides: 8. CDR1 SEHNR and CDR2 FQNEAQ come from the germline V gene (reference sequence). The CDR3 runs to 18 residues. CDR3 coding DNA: TGTGCCAGCAGCTGGGACCAGGACAGGGGGACAACTAATGAAAAACTGTTTTTT. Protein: CASSWDQDRGTTNEKLFF.

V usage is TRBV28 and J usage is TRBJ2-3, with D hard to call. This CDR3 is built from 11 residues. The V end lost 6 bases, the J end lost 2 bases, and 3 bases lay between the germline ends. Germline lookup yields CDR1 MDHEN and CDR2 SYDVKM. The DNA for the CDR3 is TGTGCCAGCAGCTTCACAGATACGCAGTATTTT. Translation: CASSFTDTQYF.

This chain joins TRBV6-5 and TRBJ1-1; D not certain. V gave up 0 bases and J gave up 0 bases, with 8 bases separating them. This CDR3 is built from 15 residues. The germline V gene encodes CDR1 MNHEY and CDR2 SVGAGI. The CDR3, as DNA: TGTGCCAGCAGTTACTCGGGAGGAATGAACACTGAAGCTTTCTTT. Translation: CASSYSGGMNTEAFF.

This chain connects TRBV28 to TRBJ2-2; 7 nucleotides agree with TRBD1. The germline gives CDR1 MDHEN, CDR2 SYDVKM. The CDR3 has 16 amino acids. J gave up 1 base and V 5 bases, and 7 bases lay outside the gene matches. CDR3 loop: CASSPTWTGNTGELFF. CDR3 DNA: TGTGCCAGCAGTCCTACCTGGACAGGGAACACCGGGGAGCTGTTTTTT.

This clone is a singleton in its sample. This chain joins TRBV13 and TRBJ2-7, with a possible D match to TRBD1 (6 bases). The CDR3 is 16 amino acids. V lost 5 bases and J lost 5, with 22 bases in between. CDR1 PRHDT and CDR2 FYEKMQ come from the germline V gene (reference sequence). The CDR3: CASSARTEALVHEQYF. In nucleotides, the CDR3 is TGTGCCAGCAGCGCCCGGACAGAGGCCTTGGTCCACGAGCAGTACTTC.

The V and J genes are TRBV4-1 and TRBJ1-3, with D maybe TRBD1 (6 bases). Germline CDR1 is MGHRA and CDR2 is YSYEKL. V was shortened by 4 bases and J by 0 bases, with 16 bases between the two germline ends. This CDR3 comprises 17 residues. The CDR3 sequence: CASSLTTGPFSGNTIYF. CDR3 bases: TGCGCCAGCAGCCTTACGACAGGACCGTTCTCTGGAAACACCATATATTTT.

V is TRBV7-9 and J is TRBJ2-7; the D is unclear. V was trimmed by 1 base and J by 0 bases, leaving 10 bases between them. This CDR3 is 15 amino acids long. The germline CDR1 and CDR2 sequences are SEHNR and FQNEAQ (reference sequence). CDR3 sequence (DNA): TGTGCCAGCAGCTTAGGCGGAGCACCCTCCTACGAGCAGTACTTC. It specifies CASSLGGAPSYEQYF.

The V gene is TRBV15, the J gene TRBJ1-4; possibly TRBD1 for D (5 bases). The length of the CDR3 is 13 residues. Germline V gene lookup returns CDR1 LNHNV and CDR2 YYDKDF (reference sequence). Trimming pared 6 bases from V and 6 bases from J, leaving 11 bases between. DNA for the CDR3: TGTGCCACCAGTCGCCAGGGTGATGAAAAACTGTTTTTT. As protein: CATSRQGDEKLFF. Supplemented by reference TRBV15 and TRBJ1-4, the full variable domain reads DAMVIQNPRYQVTQFGKPVTLSCSQTLNHNVMYWYQQKSSQAPKLLFHYYDKDFNNEADTPDNFQSRRPNTSFCFLDIRSPGLGDTAMYLCATSRQGDEKLFFGSGTQLSVL.

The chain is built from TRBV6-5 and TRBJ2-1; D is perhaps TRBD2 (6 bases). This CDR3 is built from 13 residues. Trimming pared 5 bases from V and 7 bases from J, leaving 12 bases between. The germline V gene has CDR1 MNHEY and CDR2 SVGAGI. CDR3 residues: CASSHGRGNEQFF. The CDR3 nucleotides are TGTGCCAGCAGTCACGGGAGAGGGAATGAGCAGTTCTTC.

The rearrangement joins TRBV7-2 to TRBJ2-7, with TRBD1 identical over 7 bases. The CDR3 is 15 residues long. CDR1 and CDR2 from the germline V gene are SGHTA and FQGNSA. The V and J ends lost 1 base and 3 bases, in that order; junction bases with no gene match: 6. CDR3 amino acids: CASSLERQGVYEQYF. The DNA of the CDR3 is TGTGCCAGCAGCTTAGAGCGGCAGGGGGTCTACGAGCAGTACTTC.

CDR3 loop: CASAGAAGVLTEAFF. The CDR3 coding sequence is TGTGCCAGCGCTGGGGCTGCTGGGGTTTTGACTGAAGCTTTCTTT. The rearrangement uses TRBV7-9 and TRBJ1-1; D perhaps matches TRBD1 (5 bases). Trimming took 8 bases from V and 5 from J, leaving 21 bases between them. The CDR3 sequence is 15 residues long. The V gene's germline CDR1 is SEHNR and CDR2 FQNEAQ (reference sequence).

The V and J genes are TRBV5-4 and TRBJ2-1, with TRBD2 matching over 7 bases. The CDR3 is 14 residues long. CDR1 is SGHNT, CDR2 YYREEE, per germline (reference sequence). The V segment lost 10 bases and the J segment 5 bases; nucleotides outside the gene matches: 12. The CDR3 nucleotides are TGTGCCGGCGCTTGGGGGGGGAAGAACAATGAGCAGTTCTTC. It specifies CAGAWGGKNNEQFF.

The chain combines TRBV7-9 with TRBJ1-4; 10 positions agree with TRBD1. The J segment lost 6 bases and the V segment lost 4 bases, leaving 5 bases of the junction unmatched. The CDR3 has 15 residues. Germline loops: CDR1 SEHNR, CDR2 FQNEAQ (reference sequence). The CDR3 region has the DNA TGTGCCAGCAGCTCTCCCGGGACAGGGGATGAAAAACTGTTTTTT. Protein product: CASSSPGTGDEKLFF.